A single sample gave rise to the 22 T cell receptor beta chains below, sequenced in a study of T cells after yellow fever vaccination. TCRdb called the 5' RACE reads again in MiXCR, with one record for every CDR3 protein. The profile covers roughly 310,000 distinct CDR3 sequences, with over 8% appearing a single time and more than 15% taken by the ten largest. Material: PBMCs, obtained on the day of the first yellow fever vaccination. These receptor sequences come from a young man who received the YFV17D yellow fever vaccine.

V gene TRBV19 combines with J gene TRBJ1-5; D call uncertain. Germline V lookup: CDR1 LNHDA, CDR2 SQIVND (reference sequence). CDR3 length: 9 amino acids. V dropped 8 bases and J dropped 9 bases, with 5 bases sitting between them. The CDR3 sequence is CASSRPQHF. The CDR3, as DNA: TGTGCCAGTTCACGGCCCCAGCATTTT.

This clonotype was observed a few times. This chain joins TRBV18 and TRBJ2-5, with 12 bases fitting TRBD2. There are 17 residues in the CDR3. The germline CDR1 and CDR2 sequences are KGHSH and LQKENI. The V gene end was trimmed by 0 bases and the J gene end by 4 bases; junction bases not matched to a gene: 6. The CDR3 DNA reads TGTGCCAGCTCACCACCGGAACTAGCGGGGGGCAGAGAGACCCAGTACTTC. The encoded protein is CASSPPELAGGRETQYF.

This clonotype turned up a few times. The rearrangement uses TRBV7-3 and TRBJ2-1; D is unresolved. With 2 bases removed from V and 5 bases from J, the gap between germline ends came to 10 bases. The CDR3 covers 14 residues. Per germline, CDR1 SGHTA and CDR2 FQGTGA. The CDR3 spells CASSLQSPNNEQFF. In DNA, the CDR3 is TGTGCCAGCAGCTTACAGAGTCCAAACAATGAGCAGTTCTTC. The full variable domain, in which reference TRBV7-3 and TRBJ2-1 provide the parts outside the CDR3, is GAGVSQTPSNKVTEKGKYVELRCDPISGHTALYWYRQSLGQGPEFLIYFQGTGAADDSGLPNDRFFAVRPEGSVSTLKIQRTERGDSAVYLCASSLQSPNNEQFFGPGTRLTVL.

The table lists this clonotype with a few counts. CDR3 protein: CASSRNYQETQYF. For the CDR3, the DNA is TGTGCCAGTAGTCGGAACTACCAAGAGACCCAGTACTTC. The J gene is TRBJ2-5, the V gene TRBV19; no clear D. Trimming removed 5 bases at V and 0 bases at J, with 7 bases between. CDR3 length equals 13 residues. CDR1 is LNHDA, CDR2 SQIVND, per germline (reference sequence).

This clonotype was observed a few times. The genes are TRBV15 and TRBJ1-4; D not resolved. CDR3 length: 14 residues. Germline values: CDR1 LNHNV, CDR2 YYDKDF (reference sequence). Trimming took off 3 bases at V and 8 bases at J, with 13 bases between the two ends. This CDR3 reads CATSRLSEGEKLFF. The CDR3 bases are TGTGCCACCAGCAGGTTATCTGAAGGAGAAAAACTGTTTTTT.

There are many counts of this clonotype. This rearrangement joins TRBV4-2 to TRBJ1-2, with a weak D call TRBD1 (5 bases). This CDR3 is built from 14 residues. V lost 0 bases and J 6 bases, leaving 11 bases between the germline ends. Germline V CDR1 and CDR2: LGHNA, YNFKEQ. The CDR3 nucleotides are TGTGCCAGCAGCCAAGAAGGGACGGTTAATGGCTACACCTTC. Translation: CASSQEGTVNGYTF.

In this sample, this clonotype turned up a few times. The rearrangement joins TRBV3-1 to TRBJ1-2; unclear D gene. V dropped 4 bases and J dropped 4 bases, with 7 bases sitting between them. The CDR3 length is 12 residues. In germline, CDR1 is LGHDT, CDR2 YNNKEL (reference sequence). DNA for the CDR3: TGTGCCAGCAGCCGGGGTTTCTATGGCTACACCTTC. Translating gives CASSRGFYGYTF.

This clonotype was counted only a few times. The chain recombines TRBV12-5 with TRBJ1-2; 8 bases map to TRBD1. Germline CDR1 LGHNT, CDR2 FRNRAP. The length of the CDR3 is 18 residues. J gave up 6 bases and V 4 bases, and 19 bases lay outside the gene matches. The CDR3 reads CASGWRPTPGQVHDGYTF. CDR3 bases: TGTGCTAGTGGTTGGAGGCCTACTCCGGGACAGGTCCACGATGGCTACACCTTC.

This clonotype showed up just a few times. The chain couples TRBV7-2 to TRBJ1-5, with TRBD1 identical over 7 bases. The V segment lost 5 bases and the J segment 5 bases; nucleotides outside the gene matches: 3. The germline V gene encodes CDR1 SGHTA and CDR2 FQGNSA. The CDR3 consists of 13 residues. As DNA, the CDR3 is TGTGCCAGCAGCGACAGGGATTATCAGCCCCAGCATTTT. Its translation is CASSDRDYQPQHF.

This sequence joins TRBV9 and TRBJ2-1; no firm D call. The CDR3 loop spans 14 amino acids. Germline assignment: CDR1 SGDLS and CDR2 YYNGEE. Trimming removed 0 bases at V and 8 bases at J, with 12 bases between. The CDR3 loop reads CASSVGTASDEQFF. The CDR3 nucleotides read TGTGCCAGCAGCGTAGGGACCGCTTCTGATGAGCAGTTCTTC.

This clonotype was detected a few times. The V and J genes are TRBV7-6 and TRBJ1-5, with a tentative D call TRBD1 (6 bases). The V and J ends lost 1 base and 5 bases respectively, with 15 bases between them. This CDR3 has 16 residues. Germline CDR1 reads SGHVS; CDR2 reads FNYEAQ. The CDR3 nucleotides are TGTGCCAGCAGCTTAGTGGGGGGCCGCGGGGATCAGCCCCAGCATTTT. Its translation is CASSLVGGRGDQPQHF.

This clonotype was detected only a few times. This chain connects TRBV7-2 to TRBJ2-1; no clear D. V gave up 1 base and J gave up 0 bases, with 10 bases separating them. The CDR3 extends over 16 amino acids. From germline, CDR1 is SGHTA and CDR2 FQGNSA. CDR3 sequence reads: CASSLGGMSSYNEQFF. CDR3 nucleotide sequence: TGTGCCAGCAGCTTAGGCGGTATGAGCTCCTACAATGAGCAGTTCTTC. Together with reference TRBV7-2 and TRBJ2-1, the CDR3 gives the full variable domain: GAGVSQSPSNKVTEKGKDVELRCDPISGHTALYWYRQSLGQGLEFLIYFQGNSAPDKSGLPSDRFSAERTGGSVSTLTIQRTQQEDSAVYLCASSLGGMSSYNEQFFGPGTRLTVL.

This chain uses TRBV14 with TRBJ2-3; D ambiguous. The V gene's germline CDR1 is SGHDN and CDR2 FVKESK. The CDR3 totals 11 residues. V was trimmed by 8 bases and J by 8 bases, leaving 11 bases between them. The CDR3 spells CASGPPGTQYF. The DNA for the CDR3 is TGTGCCAGCGGCCCCCCGGGTACGCAGTATTTT.

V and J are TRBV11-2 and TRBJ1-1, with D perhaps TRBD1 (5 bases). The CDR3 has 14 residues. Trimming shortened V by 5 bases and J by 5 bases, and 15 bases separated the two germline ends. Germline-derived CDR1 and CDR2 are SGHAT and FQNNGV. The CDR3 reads CASSSSEGRTEAFF. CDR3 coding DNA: TGTGCCAGCAGCAGCTCCGAGGGGAGGACTGAAGCTTTCTTT.

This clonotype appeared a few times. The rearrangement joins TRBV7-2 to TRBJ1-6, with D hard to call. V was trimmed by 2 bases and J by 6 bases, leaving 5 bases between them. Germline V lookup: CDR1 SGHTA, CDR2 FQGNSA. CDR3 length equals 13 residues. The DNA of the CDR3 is TGTGCCAGCAGCTTATGGAGTAATTCACCCCTCCACTTT. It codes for CASSLWSNSPLHF.

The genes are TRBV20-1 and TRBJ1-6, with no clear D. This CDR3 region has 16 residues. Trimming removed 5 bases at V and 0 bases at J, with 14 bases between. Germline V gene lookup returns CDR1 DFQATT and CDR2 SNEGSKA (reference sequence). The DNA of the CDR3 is TGCAGTGCTTCTCAGAGACCGAGCTCCTATAATTCACCCCTCCACTTT. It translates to CSASQRPSSYNSPLHF.

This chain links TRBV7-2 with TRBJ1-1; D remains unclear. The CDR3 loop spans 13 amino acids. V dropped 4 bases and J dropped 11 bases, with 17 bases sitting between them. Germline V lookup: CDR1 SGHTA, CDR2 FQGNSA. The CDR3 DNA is TGTGCCAGCAGCTCCTACACGGAGGCTGGCGCTTTCTTT. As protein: CASSSYTEAGAFF.

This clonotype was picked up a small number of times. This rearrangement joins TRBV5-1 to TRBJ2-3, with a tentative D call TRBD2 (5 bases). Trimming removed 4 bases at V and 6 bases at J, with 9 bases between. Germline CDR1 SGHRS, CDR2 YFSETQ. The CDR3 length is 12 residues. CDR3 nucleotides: TGCGCCAGCAGCCAGGAGGTCGATACGCAGTATTTT. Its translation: CASSQEVDTQYF.

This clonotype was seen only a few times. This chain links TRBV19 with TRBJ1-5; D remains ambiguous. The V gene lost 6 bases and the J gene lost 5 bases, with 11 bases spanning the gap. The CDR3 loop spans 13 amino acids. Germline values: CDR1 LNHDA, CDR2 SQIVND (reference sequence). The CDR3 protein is CASRLNRYQPQHF. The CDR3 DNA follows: TGTGCCAGTAGGCTAAACAGATATCAGCCCCAGCATTTT. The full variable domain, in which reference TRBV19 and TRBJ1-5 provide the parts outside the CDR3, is DGGITQSPKYLFRKEGQNVTLSCEQNLNHDAMYWYRQDPGQGLRLIYYSQIVNDFQKGDIAEGYSVSREKKESFPLTVTSAQKNPTAFYLCASRLNRYQPQHFGDGTRLSIL.

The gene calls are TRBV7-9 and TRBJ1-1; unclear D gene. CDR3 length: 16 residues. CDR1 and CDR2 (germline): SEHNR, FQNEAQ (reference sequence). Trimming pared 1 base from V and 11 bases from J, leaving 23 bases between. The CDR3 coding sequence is TGTGCCAGCAGCTTAGGACGAAACGAACCTGCGCCCGTTGCTTTCTTT. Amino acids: CASSLGRNEPAPVAFF.

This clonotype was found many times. CDR3 residues: CASSLVSGNEQFF. CDR3 DNA sequence: TGTGCCAGCAGTTTGGTGTCCGGCAATGAGCAGTTCTTC. The chain has TRBV12-3 or TRBV12-4 and TRBJ2-1; no reliable D call. V was trimmed by 3 bases and J by 6 bases, leaving 9 bases between them. The CDR3 totals 13 residues.

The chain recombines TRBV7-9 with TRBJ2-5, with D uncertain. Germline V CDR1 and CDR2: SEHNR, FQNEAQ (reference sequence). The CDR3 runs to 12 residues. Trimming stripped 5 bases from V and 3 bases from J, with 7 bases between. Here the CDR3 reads CASSPLEETQYF. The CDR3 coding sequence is TGTGCCAGCAGCCCATTGGAAGAGACCCAGTACTTC.